The text below deals with one TCR beta chain. No antigen is known for it. Germline V lookup: CDR1 KGHSH, CDR2 LQKENI. V was cut by 1 base and J by 7 bases, with 19 bases left in between. The CDR3 covers 16 residues. TCR alpha and TCR beta cDNA libraries with sample barcodes and UMIs came from 5'RACE using constant-segment primers. One entry per CDR3 protein, called by TCRdb with MiXCR from the 5' RACE reads. This table holds about 400,000 distinct CDR3 sequences, about a quarter found once. This sample is drawn from a study of T-cell memory formation after mild COVID-19. Regarding the study as a whole: CD4+ clones that contracted lay mainly in CM and EM; CD8+ ones lay in EMRA. Some SARS-CoV-2-responding clones were already detected in memory before infection. Day 37-peaking second-wave clones had unconfirmed SARS-CoV-2 specificity.

This clonotype was obtained from an adult woman who had mild COVID-19 (a few samples of this study predate the infection). Cell type and time point are not known. V is TRBV18 and J is TRBJ2-5; D may match TRBD1 or TRBD2 (5 bases each). Source material: PBMCs or a T cell subset sorted from them (not recorded which). CDR3 coding DNA: TGTGCCAGCTCACCACTAGGAAGAGGGGACGGAGGGACCCAGTACTTC. Residues: CASSPLGRGDGGTQYF. The complete variable domain, with remaining parts taken from reference TRBV18 and TRBJ2-5, reads NAGVMQNPRHLVRRRGQEARLRCSPMKGHSHVYWYRQLPEEGLKFMVYLQKENIIDESGMPKERFSAEFPKEGPSILRIQQVVRGDSAAYFCASSPLGRGDGGTQYFGPGTRLLVL.